This TCR beta chain was sequenced for a study of blood T cell repertoires in COVID-19. Repertoires were generated with immunoSEQ multiplex PCR, while TCRdb's copy carries only in-frame clones and drops some. The sample gives fewer than 90,000 clones, about 95% of which show up once; approximately 4.2% is in the top ten. The germline gives CDR1 SGHTA, CDR2 FQGNSA. This CDR3 is 17 amino acids long. V trimming: 5 bases; J trimming: 0 bases; junction bases outside the gene matches: 8. Sequencing was done on a sample of peripheral blood. This receptor was taken from a human donor with active COVID-19. The donor label of this sample is uncertain. V is TRBV7-2 and J is TRBJ2-7, with TRBD2 matching over 12 bases. The DNA of the CDR3 is TGTGCCAGCAGCGTACGGACTAGCGGGACCGCCTCCTACGAGCAGTACTTC. As protein: CASSVRTSGTASYEQYF.